This TCR beta chain was retrieved from a study of OX40 agonist ivuxolimab in advanced cancers. Profiled with immunoSEQ multiplex PCR; TCRdb holds only in-frame clones, not every one. Here the sample spans about 71,000 clones, roughly 94% being singletons. CDR1 and CDR2 from the germline V gene are LNHNV and YYDKDF (reference sequence). V lost 3 bases and J lost 7; bases outside the gene matches: 17. This CDR3 has 19 residues. The sequence was obtained from an adult with an advanced solid tumor such as melanoma, head and neck, liver or kidney cancer. The material was CD4+ or CD8+ T cells sorted from blood, obtained in a trial of the OX40 agonist ivuxolimab. This chain links TRBV15 with TRBJ2-1, with TRBD2 identical over 11 bases. Written as DNA, the CDR3 is TGTGCCACCAGCAGCTTTGGAACTAGCGGGAGTAAGGAGGGAAATGAGCAGTTCTTC. Translating gives CATSSFGTSGSKEGNEQFF.